Presented here are 25 T cell receptor beta chains from one specimen sequenced in a study of naive and memory T cell subsets. Regarding the study as a whole: Especially in CD8 cells, naive repertoires contained a few larger clonotypes, possibly CD45RA-re-expressing memory cells.

An equimolar mix of two oligonucleotides served as the beta constant-region primer for TRBC1 and TRBC2. Ligated cDNA was amplified by four rounds of PCR with nested alpha and beta constant-region primers and SP2. From the UMI-ligation and nested PCR reads, TCRdb called clonotypes with MiXCR, one entry per CDR3 protein. This sample has over 110,000 distinct CDR3 sequences, with more than 15% found just once. No antigen is known for these receptors. The material sequenced was naive CD8+ T cells from blood. These receptors all stem from a human donor in good health.

This clonotype came up a few times. The J gene is TRBJ2-1, the V gene TRBV24-1; no reliable D call. Between the trimmed V and J ends, which lost 4 bases and 5 bases, there was a span of 5 bases. The CDR3 contains 12 residues. The germline gives CDR1 KGHDR, CDR2 SFDVKD. The CDR3 is CATSELDNEQFF. DNA of the CDR3: TGTGCCACCAGTGAACTTGACAATGAGCAGTTCTTC.

This clonotype was picked up a small number of times. This sequence joins TRBV5-1 and TRBJ2-1; a possible D gene is TRBD1 (6 bases). The CDR3 contains 16 residues. Per the germline V gene, CDR1 is SGHRS and CDR2 is YFSETQ. Trimming pared 4 bases from V and 0 bases from J, leaving 14 bases between. This chain's CDR3 is CASSLHRDHSYNEQFF. The CDR3 bases are TGCGCCAGCAGCCTACACAGGGACCACTCCTACAATGAGCAGTTCTTC.

This CDR3 is CASTNRENYEQYF. The DNA for the CDR3 is TGTGCCAGCACGAACAGGGAAAACTACGAGCAGTACTTC. V gene TRBV2 combines with J gene TRBJ2-7; D might be TRBD1 (6 bases). Germline-derived CDR1 and CDR2 are SNHLY and FYNNEI. The CDR3 sequence is 13 residues long. Trimming shortened V by 7 bases and J by 3 bases, and 13 bases separated the two germline ends.

This clonotype was detected a few times. The V gene is TRBV19, the J gene TRBJ2-7; D tentatively fits TRBD1 or TRBD2 (6 bases each). The germline V gene encodes CDR1 LNHDA and CDR2 SQIVND (reference sequence). Between the trimmed V and J ends, which lost 0 bases and 3 bases, there was a span of 15 bases. This CDR3 has 16 amino acids. This CDR3 reads CASSIDPPGAGYEQYF. The CDR3 DNA reads TGTGCCAGTAGTATAGATCCCCCGGGGGCCGGCTACGAGCAGTACTTC.

The J gene is TRBJ2-7, the V gene TRBV6-5, with 7 bases lining up with TRBD1. Germline V gene lookup returns CDR1 MNHEY and CDR2 SVGAGI. V lost 2 bases and J lost 6; bases outside the gene matches: 13. This CDR3 has 16 amino acids. CDR3 sequence (DNA): TGTGCCAGCAGTTACACTGACGACAGGGTCTACTCCGAGCAGTACTTC. Its protein product is CASSYTDDRVYSEQYF.

The chain uses TRBV4-1 and TRBJ2-7, with D unresolved. Per the germline V gene, CDR1 is MGHRA and CDR2 is YSYEKL. The length of the CDR3 is 13 residues. Trimming pared 3 bases from V and 6 bases from J, leaving 12 bases between. This CDR3 is CASSHGWTGEQYF. In DNA form, the CDR3 reads TGCGCCAGCAGCCACGGATGGACGGGCGAGCAGTACTTC.

This clonotype was seen only a few times. The rearrangement links TRBV19 to TRBJ1-5, with 7 bases matching TRBD1. CDR1 LNHDA and CDR2 SQIVND come from the germline V gene (reference sequence). CDR3 length: 16 residues. The ends lost 5 bases at V and 1 base at J; junction bases unmatched: 8. Here the CDR3 DNA reads TGTGCCAGTAGTGCCCGGGACAGAGGGAGCAATCAGCCCCAGCATTTT. This gives the protein CASSARDRGSNQPQHF.

This chain links TRBV28 with TRBJ2-3, with 10 bases fitting TRBD2. Germline values: CDR1 MDHEN, CDR2 SYDVKM. V lost 2 bases and J lost 0; bases outside the gene matches: 2. The length of the CDR3 is 16 residues. In DNA, the CDR3 is TGTGCCAGCAGTTTAAATAGCGGGAGGAGCACAGATACGCAGTATTTT. It codes for CASSLNSGRSTDTQYF.

The CDR3 loop is CATSDQQTSGAPYEQYF. Here the CDR3 DNA reads TGTGCCACCAGTGACCAACAGACTAGCGGGGCGCCCTACGAGCAGTACTTC. The chain recombines TRBV24-1 with TRBJ2-7, with 11 bases that match TRBD2. CDR1 and CDR2 from the germline V gene are KGHDR and SFDVKD. J was trimmed by 2 bases and V by 4 bases; bases with no gene match: 9. The CDR3 spans 17 residues.

This clonotype came up a few times. This rearrangement joins TRBV6-2 or TRBV6-3 to TRBJ2-7; the match to TRBD2 covers 9 bases. Germline V gene data show CDR1 as MNHEY and CDR2 as SVGEGT. The CDR3 totals 14 residues. V was pared by 4 bases and J by 3 bases, with 4 bases of the junction left unmatched. This CDR3 reads CASSSAGGYYEQYF. CDR3 in DNA: TGTGCCAGCAGTTCAGCGGGAGGTTACTACGAGCAGTACTTC.

This clonotype was seen only a few times. V is TRBV9 and J is TRBJ2-1; 7 nucleotides agree with TRBD2. CDR1 is SGDLS, CDR2 YYNGEE, per germline. V gave up 0 bases and J gave up 3 bases; unmatched junction bases: 3. The CDR3 consists of 15 residues. This chain's CDR3 is CASSVAGLNYNEQFF. CDR3 coding DNA: TGTGCCAGCAGCGTAGCGGGACTAAACTACAATGAGCAGTTCTTC.

V is TRBV28 and J is TRBJ2-7; D uncertain. The CDR3 length is 16 residues. Germline-derived CDR1 and CDR2 are MDHEN and SYDVKM. V shed 3 bases and J shed 0 bases, with 15 bases lying between them. CDR3 DNA: TGTGCCAGCAGTTTCTCCCCTTCCGCGTTCTCCTACGAGCAGTACTTC. Its protein is CASSFSPSAFSYEQYF.

The chain carries TRBV28 and TRBJ2-3, with TRBD2 identical over 7 bases. The germline gives CDR1 MDHEN, CDR2 SYDVKM. The CDR3 loop spans 14 amino acids. Unmatched junction bases numbered 6, after V lost 3 bases and J lost 6 bases. CDR3 region: CASSLSGGKDTQYF. The DNA for the CDR3 is TGTGCCAGCAGTTTGTCGGGGGGTAAGGATACGCAGTATTTT.

This clonotype was counted at least ten times. The rearrangement uses TRBV13 and TRBJ2-1; TRBD1 might be the D (6 bases). The germline CDR1 and CDR2 sequences are PRHDT and FYEKMQ (reference sequence). V was pared by 5 bases and J by 7 bases, with 9 bases between. There are 12 residues in the CDR3. The CDR3 region is CASSGGGNEQFF. CDR3 nucleotides: TGTGCCAGCAGCGGGGGCGGAAATGAGCAGTTCTTC. Variable domain in full (rest from reference TRBV13 and TRBJ2-1): AAGVIQSPRHLIKEKRETATLKCYPIPRHDTVYWYQQGPGQDPQFLISFYEKMQSDKGSIPDRFSAQQFSDYHSELNMSSLELGDSALYFCASSGGGNEQFFGPGTRLTVL.

At least ten counts were recorded for this clonotype. This chain joins TRBV5-4 and TRBJ1-1; the D is unclear. V lost 0 bases and J lost 1, with 7 bases in between. The germline gives CDR1 SGHNT, CDR2 YYREEE (reference sequence). The CDR3 spans 14 residues. The CDR3 reads CASSLERENTEAFF. In DNA, the CDR3 is TGTGCCAGCAGCTTGGAGAGAGAGAACACTGAAGCTTTCTTT.

This clonotype has just one count. The V and J genes are TRBV5-4 and TRBJ2-1; D is unresolved. The V end was cut by 0 bases, the J end by 0 bases, with 4 bases between. This CDR3 is built from 14 residues. Germline CDR1 is SGHNT and CDR2 is YYREEE (reference sequence). This chain's CDR3 is CASSLARSYNEQFF. Written as DNA, the CDR3 is TGTGCCAGCAGCTTGGCCCGCTCCTACAATGAGCAGTTCTTC.

The chain employs TRBV9 and TRBJ1-1; maybe TRBD1 (5 bases). CDR3 length: 14 amino acids. Per germline, CDR1 SGDLS and CDR2 YYNGEE. V gave up 4 bases and J gave up 7 bases, with 17 bases separating them. DNA of the CDR3: TGTGCCAGCAGCCGCCAGGGAAGTACGAATGAAGCTTTCTTT. As protein: CASSRQGSTNEAFF.

This clonotype was seen only a few times. This chain connects TRBV12-3 or TRBV12-4 to TRBJ2-7; no firm D call. CDR3 length equals 14 residues. Trimming stripped 6 bases from V and 3 bases from J, with 15 bases between. In DNA, the CDR3 is TGTGCCAGCAGCGATAAAACAGTGAACTACGAGCAGTACTTC. Translation: CASSDKTVNYEQYF.

This sequence joins TRBV12-3 or TRBV12-4 and TRBJ1-2; no clear D gene. With 6 bases removed from V and 4 bases from J, the gap between germline ends came to 12 bases. This CDR3 has 13 residues. The CDR3, as DNA: TGTGCCAGCAGCACCGGTTCCGCCTATGGCTACACCTTC. It encodes CASSTGSAYGYTF.

J is TRBJ1-5 and V is TRBV15; D is uncertain. V was shortened by 1 base and J by 0 bases, with 4 bases between the two germline ends. The CDR3 has 14 residues. Germline V gene sequence: CDR1 LNHNV, CDR2 YYDKDF (reference sequence). The CDR3 reads CATSRVSSNQPQHF. The CDR3 coding sequence is TGTGCCACCAGCAGAGTGAGTAGCAATCAGCCCCAGCATTTT.

V and J are TRBV28 and TRBJ1-2; D not resolved. This CDR3 is 11 amino acids long. V was clipped by 4 bases and J by 10 bases, with 10 bases between them. Germline V gives CDR1 MDHEN, CDR2 SYDVKM. The CDR3 DNA is TGTGCCAGCAGTTCCACGACATACTACACCTTC. Encoded protein: CASSSTTYYTF.

The chain links TRBV27 to TRBJ2-1; D unclear. CDR3 length equals 13 residues. The V end lost 3 bases, the J end lost 9 bases, and 12 bases lay between the germline ends. CDR1 MNHEY and CDR2 SMNVEV come from the germline V gene (reference sequence). The CDR3 nucleotides read TGTGCCAGCAGTTTTGGACGGGCAGGTGAGCAGTTCTTC. Encoded protein: CASSFGRAGEQFF.

This clonotype was seen a few times. This chain uses TRBV7-9 with TRBJ1-1, with D unresolved. The germline CDR1 and CDR2 sequences are SEHNR and FQNEAQ (reference sequence). V lost 1 base to trimming and J lost 10 bases, with 13 bases between them. The CDR3 covers 13 residues. CDR3 loop: CASSLVSAPGAFF. The CDR3 nucleotides are TGTGCCAGCAGCTTAGTCTCGGCCCCCGGAGCTTTCTTT.

The V and J genes are TRBV28 and TRBJ2-1, with TRBD2 identical over 8 bases. With V trimmed by 8 bases and J by 8 bases, 11 bases remained unmatched. CDR3 length equals 14 residues. Germline values: CDR1 MDHEN, CDR2 SYDVKM. Here the CDR3 reads CASAEASGLDEQFF. The CDR3, as DNA: TGTGCCAGCGCTGAGGCTAGCGGGTTGGATGAGCAGTTCTTC.

This clonotype was seen a handful of times. The chain couples TRBV25-1 to TRBJ2-1, with D maybe TRBD1 (6 bases). Per the germline V gene, CDR1 is MGHDK and CDR2 is SYGVNS. The length of the CDR3 is 15 residues. The V and J ends lost 3 bases and 12 bases respectively, with 21 bases between them. Here the CDR3 reads CASSDPLGATELQFF. As DNA, the CDR3 is TGTGCCAGCAGTGATCCTTTGGGGGCTACGGAGTTGCAGTTCTTC.